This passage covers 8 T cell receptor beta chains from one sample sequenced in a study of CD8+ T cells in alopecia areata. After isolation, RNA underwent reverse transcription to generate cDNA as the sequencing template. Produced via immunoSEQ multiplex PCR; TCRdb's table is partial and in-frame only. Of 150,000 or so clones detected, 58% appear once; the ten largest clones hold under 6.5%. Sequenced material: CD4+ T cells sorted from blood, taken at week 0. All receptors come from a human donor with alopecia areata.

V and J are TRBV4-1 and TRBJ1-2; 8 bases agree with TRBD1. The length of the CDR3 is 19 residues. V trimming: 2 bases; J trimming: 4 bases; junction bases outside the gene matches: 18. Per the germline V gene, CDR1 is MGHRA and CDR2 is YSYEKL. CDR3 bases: TGCGCCAGCAGCCAACCGGACAGGGAAATTTCCCGAACTGGCTATGGCTACACCTTC. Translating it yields CASSQPDREISRTGYGYTF.

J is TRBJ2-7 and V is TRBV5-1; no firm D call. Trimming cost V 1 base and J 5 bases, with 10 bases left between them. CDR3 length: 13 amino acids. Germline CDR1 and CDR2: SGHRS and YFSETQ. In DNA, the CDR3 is TGCGCCAGCAGCTTGATGGCGCTCGACGAGCAGTACTTC. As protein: CASSLMALDEQYF.

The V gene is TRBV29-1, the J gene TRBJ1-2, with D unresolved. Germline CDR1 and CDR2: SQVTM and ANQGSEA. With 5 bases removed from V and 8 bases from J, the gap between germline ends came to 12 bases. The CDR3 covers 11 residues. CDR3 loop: CSVKGVEGYTF. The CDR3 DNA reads TGCAGCGTTAAGGGCGTTGAAGGCTACACCTTC.

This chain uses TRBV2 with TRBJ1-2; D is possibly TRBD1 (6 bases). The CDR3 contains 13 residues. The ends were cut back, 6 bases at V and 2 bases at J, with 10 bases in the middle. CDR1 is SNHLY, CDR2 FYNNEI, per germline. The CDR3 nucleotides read TGTGCCAGCAGCCCGGACAGAAACTATGGCTACACCTTC. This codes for CASSPDRNYGYTF.

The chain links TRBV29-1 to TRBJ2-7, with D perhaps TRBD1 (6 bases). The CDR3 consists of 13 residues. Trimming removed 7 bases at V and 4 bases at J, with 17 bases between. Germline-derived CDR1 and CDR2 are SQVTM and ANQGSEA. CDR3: CSATGSAGYEQYF. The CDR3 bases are TGCAGCGCCACAGGGAGCGCCGGTTACGAGCAGTACTTC.

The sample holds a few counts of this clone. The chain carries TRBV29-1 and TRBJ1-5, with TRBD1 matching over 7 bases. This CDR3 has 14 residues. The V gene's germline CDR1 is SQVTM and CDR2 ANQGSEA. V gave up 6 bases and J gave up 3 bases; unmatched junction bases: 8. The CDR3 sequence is CSVSRTGNNQPQHF. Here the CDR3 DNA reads TGCAGCGTCTCCCGGACAGGTAACAATCAGCCCCAGCATTTT.

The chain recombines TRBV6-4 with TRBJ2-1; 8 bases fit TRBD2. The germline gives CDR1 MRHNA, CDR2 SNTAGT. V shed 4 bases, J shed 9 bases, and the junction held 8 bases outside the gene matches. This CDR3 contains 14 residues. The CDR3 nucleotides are TGTGCCAGCAGTGCGAGCGGGGGTGAGACTGAGCAGTTCTTC. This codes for CASSASGGETEQFF.

This CDR3 reads CSVGWEYEQYF. In nucleotides, the CDR3 is TGCAGCGTTGGGTGGGAATACGAGCAGTACTTC. The J gene is TRBJ2-7, the V gene TRBV29-1, with D uncertain. V lost 4 bases and J 4 bases, leaving 8 bases between the germline ends. Germline V lookup: CDR1 SQVTM, CDR2 ANQGSEA. The CDR3 sequence is 11 residues long.